Included here is one T cell receptor (beta chain) sequence, with context. Its antigen remains unknown. This sample was taken from a study of CD8 T cells in Susac syndrome. About the study: Patients with Susac syndrome were therapy-naive, taking corticosteroids, with some also receiving intravenous immunoglobulin, or taking intravenous immunoglobulin alone at the time their blood was drawn. Findings and limits, study-wide: Expansion of clones was not seen in the CD4+ T cell repertoires of Susac syndrome.

With random hexamers, reverse transcription was performed on 0.5 to 1 ug of RNA. A multiplex approach, immunoSEQ multiplex PCR, amplified TCR beta CDR3 across 54 Vbeta and 13 Jbeta. TCRdb re-analysed the immunoSEQ multiplex PCR reads in MiXCR, keeping a single row per CDR3 protein. The data contain around 230,000 distinct CDR3 sequences, about 96% of them seen just once; the ten biggest clones take up about 0.095%. This CDR3 spans 18 amino acids. Germline lookup yields CDR1 SGHRS and CDR2 YFSETQ. The J segment lost 4 bases and the V segment lost 3 bases, leaving 9 bases of the junction unmatched. The chain combines TRBV5-1 with TRBJ2-5, with 16 bases fitting TRBD2. Sequencing was done on a sample of CD4+ T cells from PBMCs. The receptor comes from a human donor with Susac syndrome. The chain's CDR3 is CASSSGTSGRASLETQYF. CDR3 DNA: TGCGCCAGCAGCTCCGGGACTAGCGGGAGGGCCTCTTTAGAGACCCAGTACTTC.